The clone carrying this T cell receptor beta chain appeared a few times. Its antigen is undetermined. V gave up 1 base and J gave up 4 bases, with 13 bases separating them. Germline V gene sequence: CDR1 SEHNR, CDR2 FQNEAQ (reference sequence). This CDR3 spans 15 amino acids. What was amplified from RNA transcripts were TCR beta CDR3 regions. The HTBI primer set drove a first-round RT-PCR of the TCR CDR3. MiXCR, applied by TCRdb to the multiplex PCR reads, yields one record per CDR3 protein. The data show approximately 490,000 distinct CDR3 sequences, roughly 23% seen once. This record comes from a study of T cells in Graves' hyperthyroidism and ophthalmopathy. Overall study: Peripheral blood was collected at initial diagnosis, before any treatment.

Study-wide results and caveats: Ophthalmopathy stood apart from stable hyperthyroidism in a 13 V-J model.

The chain joins TRBV7-9 to TRBJ1-2, with D possibly matching TRBD1 (6 bases). The specimen was blood. This clonotype was obtained from a woman aged 70-85 years with Graves' ophthalmopathy. The CDR3 reads CASSLVGGAGYGYTF. The CDR3 region has the DNA TGTGCCAGCAGCTTAGTGGGGGGCGCCGGCTATGGCTACACCTTC.